This T cell receptor (beta chain) was documented in a study of CD8 T cells in ankylosing spondylitis. This clonotype occurred a few times. The target antigen is unknown. Findings and limits, study-wide: Characteristic of ankylosing spondylitis blood, it appeared, was a TCR beta motif comprising roughly eight highly homologous variants. Clones that were linked to disease were CD8+ and were relatively rare in peripheral blood. Earlier reports found some motif variants in synovial fluid and blood in reactive arthritis.

MiXCR, run by TCRdb on the 5' RACE reads, gives a single entry per CDR3 protein. In the table there are approximately 240,000 distinct CDR3 sequences, roughly 25% of which are singletons. This CDR3 contains 17 residues. The germline V gene has CDR1 DFQATT and CDR2 SNEGSKA (reference sequence). Trimming stripped 5 bases from V and 0 bases from J, with 20 bases between. The V call is TRBV20-1, the J call TRBJ2-1; D possibly uses TRBD1 or TRBD2 (5 bases each). The sequence came from a male donor with ankylosing spondylitis or in good health (not recorded which). Sequencing was performed on blood, either unsorted or a sorted T cell fraction (not recorded which). The CDR3 nucleotides read TGCAGTGCTTCCGAGGGGCTAGCCATGAGCTCCTACAATGAGCAGTTCTTC. This codes for CSASEGLAMSSYNEQFF.